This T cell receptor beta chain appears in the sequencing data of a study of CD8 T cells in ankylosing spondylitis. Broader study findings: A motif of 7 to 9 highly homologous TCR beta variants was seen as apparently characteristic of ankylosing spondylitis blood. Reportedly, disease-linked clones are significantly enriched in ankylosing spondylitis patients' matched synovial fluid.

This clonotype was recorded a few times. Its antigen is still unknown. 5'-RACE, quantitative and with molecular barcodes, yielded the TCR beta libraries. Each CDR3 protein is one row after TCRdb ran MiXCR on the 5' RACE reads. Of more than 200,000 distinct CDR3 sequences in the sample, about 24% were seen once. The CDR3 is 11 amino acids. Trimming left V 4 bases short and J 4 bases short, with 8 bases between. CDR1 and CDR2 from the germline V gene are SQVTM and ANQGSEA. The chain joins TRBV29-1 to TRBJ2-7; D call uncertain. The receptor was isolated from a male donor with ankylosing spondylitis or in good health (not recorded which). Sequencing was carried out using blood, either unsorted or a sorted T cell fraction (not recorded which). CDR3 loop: CSVGIEYEQYF. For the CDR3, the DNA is TGCAGCGTTGGAATAGAGTACGAGCAGTACTTC.